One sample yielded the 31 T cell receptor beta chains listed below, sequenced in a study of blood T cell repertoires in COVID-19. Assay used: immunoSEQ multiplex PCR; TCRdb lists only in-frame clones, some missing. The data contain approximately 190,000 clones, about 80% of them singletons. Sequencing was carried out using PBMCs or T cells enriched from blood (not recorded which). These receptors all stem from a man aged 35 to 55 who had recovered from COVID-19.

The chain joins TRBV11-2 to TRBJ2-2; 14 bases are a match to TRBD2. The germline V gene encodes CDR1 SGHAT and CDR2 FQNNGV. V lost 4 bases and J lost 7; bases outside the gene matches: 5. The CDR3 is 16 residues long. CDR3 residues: CASSYGTSGGFGELFF. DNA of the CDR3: TGTGCCAGCAGCTACGGGACTAGCGGGGGCTTCGGGGAGCTGTTTTTT.

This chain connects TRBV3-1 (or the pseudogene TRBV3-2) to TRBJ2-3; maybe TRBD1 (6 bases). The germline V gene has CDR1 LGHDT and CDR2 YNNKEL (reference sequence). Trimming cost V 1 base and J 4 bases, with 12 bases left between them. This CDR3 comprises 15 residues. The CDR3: CASSQGNGGPDTQYF. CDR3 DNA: TGTGCCAGCAGCCAAGGCAATGGGGGCCCAGATACGCAGTATTTT.

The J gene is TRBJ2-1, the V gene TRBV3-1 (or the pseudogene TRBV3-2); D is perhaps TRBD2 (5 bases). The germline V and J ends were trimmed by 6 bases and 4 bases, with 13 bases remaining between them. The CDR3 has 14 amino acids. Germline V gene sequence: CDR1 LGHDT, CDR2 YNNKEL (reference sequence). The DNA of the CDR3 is TGTGCCAGCAGTCATGACGGCGGGTACAATGAGCAGTTCTTC. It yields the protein CASSHDGGYNEQFF.

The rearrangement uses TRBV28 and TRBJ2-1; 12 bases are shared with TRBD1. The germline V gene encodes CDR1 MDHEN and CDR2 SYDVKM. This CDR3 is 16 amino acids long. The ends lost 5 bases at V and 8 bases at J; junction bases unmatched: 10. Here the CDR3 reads CASSRYGTGGLYEQFF. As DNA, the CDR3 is TGTGCCAGCAGTAGATACGGGACAGGGGGCTTGTATGAGCAGTTCTTC. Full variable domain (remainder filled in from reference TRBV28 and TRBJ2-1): DVKVTQSSRYLVKRTGEKVFLECVQDMDHENMFWYRQDPGLGLRLIYFSYDVKMKEKGDIPEGYSVSREKKERFSLILESASTNQTSMYLCASSRYGTGGLYEQFFGPGTRLTVL.

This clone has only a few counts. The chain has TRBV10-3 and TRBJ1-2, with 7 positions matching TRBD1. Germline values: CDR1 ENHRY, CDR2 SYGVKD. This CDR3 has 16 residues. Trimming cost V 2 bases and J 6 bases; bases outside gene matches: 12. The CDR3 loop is CAISERISTGTDGYTF. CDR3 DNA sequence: TGTGCCATCAGTGAGCGAATAAGTACCGGGACAGATGGCTACACCTTC.

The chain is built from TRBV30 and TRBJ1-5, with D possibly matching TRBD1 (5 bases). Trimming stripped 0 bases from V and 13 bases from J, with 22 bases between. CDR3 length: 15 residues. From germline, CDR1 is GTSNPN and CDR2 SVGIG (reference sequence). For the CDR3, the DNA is TGTGCCTGGAGTGTAGCACCCCTGGGGGGTGGGGGACAGCATTTT. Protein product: CAWSVAPLGGGGQHF. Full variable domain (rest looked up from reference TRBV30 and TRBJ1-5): SQTIHQWPATLVQPVGSPLSLECTVEGTSNPNLYWYRQAAGRGLQLLFYSVGIGQISSEVPQNLSASRPQDRQFILSSKKLLLSDSGFYLCAWSVAPLGGGGQHFGDGTRLSIL.

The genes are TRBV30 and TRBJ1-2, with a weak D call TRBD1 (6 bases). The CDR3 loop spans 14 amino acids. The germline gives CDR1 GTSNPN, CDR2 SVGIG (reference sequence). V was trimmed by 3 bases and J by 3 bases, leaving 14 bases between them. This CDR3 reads CAWRETGLHYGYTF. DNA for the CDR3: TGTGCCTGGAGGGAAACAGGGCTACACTATGGCTACACCTTC. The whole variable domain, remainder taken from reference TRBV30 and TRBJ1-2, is SQTIHQWPATLVQPVGSPLSLECTVEGTSNPNLYWYRQAAGRGLQLLFYSVGIGQISSEVPQNLSASRPQDRQFILSSKKLLLSDSGFYLCAWRETGLHYGYTFGSGTRLTVV.

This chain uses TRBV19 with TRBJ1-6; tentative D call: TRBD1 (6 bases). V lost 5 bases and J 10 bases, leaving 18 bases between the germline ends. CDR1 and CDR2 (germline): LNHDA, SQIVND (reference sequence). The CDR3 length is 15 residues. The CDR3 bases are TGTGCCAGTAGTCTCAACCGGGACATACGATCACCCCTCCACTTT. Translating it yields CASSLNRDIRSPLHF.

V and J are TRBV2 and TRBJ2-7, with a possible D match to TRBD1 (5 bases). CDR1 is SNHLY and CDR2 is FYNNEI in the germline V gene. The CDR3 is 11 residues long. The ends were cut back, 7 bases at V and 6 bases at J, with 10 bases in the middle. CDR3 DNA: TGTGCCAGCATCGGGCAGGGCGAGCAGTACTTC. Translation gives CASIGQGEQYF.

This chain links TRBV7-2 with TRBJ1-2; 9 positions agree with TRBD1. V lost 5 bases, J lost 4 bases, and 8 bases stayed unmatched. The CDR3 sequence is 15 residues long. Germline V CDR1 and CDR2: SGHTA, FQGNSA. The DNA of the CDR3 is TGTGCCAGCAGCCACCAACAGGGGGCAGCCTATGGCTACACCTTC. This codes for CASSHQQGAAYGYTF.

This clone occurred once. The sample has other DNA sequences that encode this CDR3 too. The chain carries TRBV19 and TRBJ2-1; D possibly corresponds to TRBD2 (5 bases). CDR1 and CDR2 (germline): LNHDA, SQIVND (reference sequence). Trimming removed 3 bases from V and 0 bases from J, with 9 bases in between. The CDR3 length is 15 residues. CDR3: CASSMGGSSYNEQFF. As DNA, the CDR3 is TGTGCCAGTAGTATGGGTGGGAGCTCCTACAATGAGCAGTTCTTC.

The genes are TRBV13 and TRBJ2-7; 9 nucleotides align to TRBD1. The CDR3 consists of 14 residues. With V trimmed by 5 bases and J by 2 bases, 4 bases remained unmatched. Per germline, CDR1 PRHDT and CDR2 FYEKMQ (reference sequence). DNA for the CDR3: TGTGCCAGCAGCCCTCGACAGGGGGCCTACGAGCAGTACTTC. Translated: CASSPRQGAYEQYF.

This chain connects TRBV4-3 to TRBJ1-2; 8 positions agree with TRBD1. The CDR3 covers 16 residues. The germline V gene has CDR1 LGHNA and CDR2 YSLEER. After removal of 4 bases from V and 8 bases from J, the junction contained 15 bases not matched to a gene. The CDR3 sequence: CASSLHRNQGAGGYTF. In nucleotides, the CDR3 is TGCGCCAGCAGCCTCCACCGTAACCAGGGGGCGGGAGGCTACACCTTC.

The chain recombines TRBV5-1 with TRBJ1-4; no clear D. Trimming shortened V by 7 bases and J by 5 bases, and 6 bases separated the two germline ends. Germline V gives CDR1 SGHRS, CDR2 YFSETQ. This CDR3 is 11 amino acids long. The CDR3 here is CASRLNEKLFF. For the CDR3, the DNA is TGCGCCAGCCGACTAAATGAAAAACTGTTTTTT. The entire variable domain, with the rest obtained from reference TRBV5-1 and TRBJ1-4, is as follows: KAGVTQTPRYLIKTRGQQVTLSCSPISGHRSVSWYQQTPGQGLQFLFEYFSETQRNKGNFPGRFSGRQFSNSRSEMNVSTLELGDSALYLCASRLNEKLFFGSGTQLSVL.

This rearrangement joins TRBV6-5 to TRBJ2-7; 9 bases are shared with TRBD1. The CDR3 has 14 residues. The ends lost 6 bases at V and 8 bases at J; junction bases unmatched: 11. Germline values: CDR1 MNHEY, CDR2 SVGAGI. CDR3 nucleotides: TGTGCCAGCAGGGCTACCGGGACAGGGAGCAAGCAGTACTTC. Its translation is CASRATGTGSKQYF.

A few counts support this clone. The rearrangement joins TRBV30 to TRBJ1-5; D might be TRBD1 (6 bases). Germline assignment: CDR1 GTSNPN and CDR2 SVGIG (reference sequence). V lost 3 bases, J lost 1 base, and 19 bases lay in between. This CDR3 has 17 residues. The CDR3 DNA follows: TGTGCCTGGAGCCGAAAGAAGGACAGCTACAGCAATCAGCCCCAGCATTTT. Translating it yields CAWSRKKDSYSNQPQHF.

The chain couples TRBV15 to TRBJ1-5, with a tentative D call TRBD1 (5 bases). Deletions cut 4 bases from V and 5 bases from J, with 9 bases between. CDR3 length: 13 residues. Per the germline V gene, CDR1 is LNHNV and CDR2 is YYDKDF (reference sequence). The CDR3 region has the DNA TGTGCCACCAGCAAGGGGCCGGATCAGCCCCAGCATTTT. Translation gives CATSKGPDQPQHF. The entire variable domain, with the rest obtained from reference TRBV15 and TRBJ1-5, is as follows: DAMVIQNPRYQVTQFGKPVTLSCSQTLNHNVMYWYQQKSSQAPKLLFHYYDKDFNNEADTPDNFQSRRPNTSFCFLDIRSPGLGDTAMYLCATSKGPDQPQHFGDGTRLSIL.

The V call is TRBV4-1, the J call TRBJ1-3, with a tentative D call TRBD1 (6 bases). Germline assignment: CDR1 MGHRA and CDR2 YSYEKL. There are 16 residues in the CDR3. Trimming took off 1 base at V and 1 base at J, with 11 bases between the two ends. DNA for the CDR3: TGCGCCAGCAGCCAAGTTCCAACAGGGTCTGGAAACACCATATATTTT. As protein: CASSQVPTGSGNTIYF.

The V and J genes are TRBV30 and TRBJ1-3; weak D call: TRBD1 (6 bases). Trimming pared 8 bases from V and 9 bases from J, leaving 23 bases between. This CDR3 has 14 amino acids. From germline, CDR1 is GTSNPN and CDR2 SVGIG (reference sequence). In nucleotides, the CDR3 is TGTGCCCACACCGATGGTGGACAGATAGGCACCATATATTTT. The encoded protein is CAHTDGGQIGTIYF.

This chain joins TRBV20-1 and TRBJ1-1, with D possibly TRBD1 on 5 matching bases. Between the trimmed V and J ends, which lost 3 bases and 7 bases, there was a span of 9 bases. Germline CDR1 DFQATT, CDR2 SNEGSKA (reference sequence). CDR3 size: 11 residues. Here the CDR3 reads CSASPGYEAFF. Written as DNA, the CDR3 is TGCAGTGCTAGCCCAGGGTATGAAGCTTTCTTT.

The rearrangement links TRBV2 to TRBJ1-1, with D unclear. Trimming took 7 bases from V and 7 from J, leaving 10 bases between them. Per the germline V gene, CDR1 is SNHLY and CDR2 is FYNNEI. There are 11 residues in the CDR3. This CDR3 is CASTAVLEAFF. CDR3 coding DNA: TGTGCCAGCACGGCGGTGCTTGAAGCTTTCTTT.

This CDR3 reads CASSELWTVSYGYTF. CDR3 sequence (DNA): TGTGCCAGCAGTGAATTGTGGACAGTATCGTATGGCTACACCTTC. The V and J genes are TRBV6-1 and TRBJ1-2; the D gene is possibly TRBD1 (6 bases). CDR3 length equals 15 residues. The germline CDR1 and CDR2 sequences are MNHNS and SASEGT. V was clipped by 2 bases and J by 5 bases, with 15 bases between them.

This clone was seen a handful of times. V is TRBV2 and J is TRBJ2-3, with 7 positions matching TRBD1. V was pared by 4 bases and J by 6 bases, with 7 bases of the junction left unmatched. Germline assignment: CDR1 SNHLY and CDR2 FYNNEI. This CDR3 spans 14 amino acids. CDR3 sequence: CASSVIGGSDTQYF. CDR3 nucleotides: TGTGCCAGCAGTGTTATAGGGGGCAGCGATACGCAGTATTTT.

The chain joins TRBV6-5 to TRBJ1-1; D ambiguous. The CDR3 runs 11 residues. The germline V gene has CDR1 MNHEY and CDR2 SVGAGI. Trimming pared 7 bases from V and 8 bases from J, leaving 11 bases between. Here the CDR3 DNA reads TGTGCCAGCACTCAGGCGGGGGAAGCTTTCTTT. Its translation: CASTQAGEAFF.

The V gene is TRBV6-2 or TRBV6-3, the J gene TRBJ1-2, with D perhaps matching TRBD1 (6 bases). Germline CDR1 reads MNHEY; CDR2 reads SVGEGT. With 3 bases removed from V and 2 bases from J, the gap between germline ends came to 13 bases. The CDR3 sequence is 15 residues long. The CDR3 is CASSYIAGANYGYTF. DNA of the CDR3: TGTGCCAGCAGTTATATAGCAGGGGCCAACTATGGCTACACCTTC.

The CDR3 DNA reads TGCGCCAGCAGCCAAGAGGTACAGAGTTACGAGCAGTACTTC. This translates into CASSQEVQSYEQYF. V and J are TRBV4-3 and TRBJ2-7; D ambiguous. Per the germline V gene, CDR1 is LGHNA and CDR2 is YSLEER. V shed 0 bases and J shed 4 bases, with 10 bases lying between them. This CDR3 is built from 14 residues.

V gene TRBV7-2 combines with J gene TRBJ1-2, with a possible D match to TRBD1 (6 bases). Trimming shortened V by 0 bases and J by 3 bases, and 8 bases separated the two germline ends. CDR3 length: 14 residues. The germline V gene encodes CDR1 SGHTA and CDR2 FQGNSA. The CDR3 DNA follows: TGTGCCAGCAGCTTAGCTAAGGGGGACTATGGCTACACCTTC. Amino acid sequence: CASSLAKGDYGYTF.

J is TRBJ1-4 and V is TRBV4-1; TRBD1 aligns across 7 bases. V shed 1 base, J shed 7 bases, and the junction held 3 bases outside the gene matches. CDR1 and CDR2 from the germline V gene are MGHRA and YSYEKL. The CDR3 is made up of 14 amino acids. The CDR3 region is CASSQVTGLEKLFF. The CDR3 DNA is TGCGCCAGCAGCCAAGTGACAGGGCTTGAAAAACTGTTTTTT.

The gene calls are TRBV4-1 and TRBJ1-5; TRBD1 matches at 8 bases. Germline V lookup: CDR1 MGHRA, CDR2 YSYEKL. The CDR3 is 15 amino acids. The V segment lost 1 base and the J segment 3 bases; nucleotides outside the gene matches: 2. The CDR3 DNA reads TGCGCCAGCAGCCAAGTGGACAGGGCCAATCAGCCCCAGCATTTT. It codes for CASSQVDRANQPQHF.

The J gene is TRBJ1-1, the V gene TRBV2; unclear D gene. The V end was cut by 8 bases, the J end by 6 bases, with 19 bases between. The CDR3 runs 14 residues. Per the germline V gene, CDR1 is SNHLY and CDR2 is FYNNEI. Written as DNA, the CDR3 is TGTGCCAGCCACTTTAAGGAGGCGGTCGCTGAAGCTTTCTTT. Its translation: CASHFKEAVAEAFF.

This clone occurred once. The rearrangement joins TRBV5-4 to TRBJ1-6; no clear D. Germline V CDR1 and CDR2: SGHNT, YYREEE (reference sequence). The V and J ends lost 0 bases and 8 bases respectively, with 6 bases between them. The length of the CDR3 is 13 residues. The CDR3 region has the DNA TGTGCCAGCAGCTTGGATCTGTATTCACCCCTCCACTTT. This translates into CASSLDLYSPLHF. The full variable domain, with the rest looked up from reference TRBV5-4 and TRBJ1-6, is ETGVTQSPTHLIKTRGQQVTLRCSSQSGHNTVSWYQQALGQGPQFIFQYYREEENGRGNFPPRFSGLQFPNYSSELNVNALELDDSALYLCASSLDLYSPLHFGNGTRLTVT.